This T cell receptor beta chain is drawn from a study of blood T cell repertoires in COVID-19. The overall study: Samples came from the United States, Italy and Spain, spanning acute and convalescent COVID-19. In each case, the material was cDNA or gDNA derived from T cells, B-cell-depleted T cells, or PBMCs.

Authors' analysis steps: Estimation of nucleated cell counts was performed using reference gene primer amplification. Repertoires were generated with immunoSEQ multiplex PCR, while TCRdb's copy carries only in-frame clones and drops some. Clone size and the V and J calls come from that table; the DNA yielded D and trimming. The sample includes roughly 73,000 clones, 88% of them seen just once. Trimming removed 4 bases from V and 7 bases from J; junction bases left unmatched: 13. In germline, CDR1 is SGHRS, CDR2 YFSETQ. The CDR3 length is 15 residues. This clone appeared a few times. This sequence joins TRBV5-1 and TRBJ2-7; 8 bases are a match to TRBD1. This TCR derives from a human donor in a cohort sampled during active COVID-19. Sequenced material: peripheral blood. CDR3 sequence reads: CASSPTVQGANEQYF. The CDR3 DNA reads as TGCGCCAGCAGCCCCACAGTGCAGGGGGCAAATGAGCAGTACTTC.